These T cell receptor beta chains were read from a single sample in a study of T cell repertoires in cytomegalovirus infection. For these receptors, no antigen is known. MiXCR, applied by TCRdb to the reads, yields one record per CDR3 protein. The profile covers some 920,000 distinct CDR3 sequences, with approximately 31% appearing a single time and over 12% taken by the ten largest. The source was cultured CD8+ T cells from PBMCs, collected from culture after CMV antigen stimulation. The receptors were sampled from a human donor in good health (CMV status not recorded). Some clones in this sample may be carry-over from other donors' samples. Both conserved end residues are part of each CDR3. The D gene is left open where the match is weak. The size of a clone is reported for some rows only, either as once, few or many, or as a class for expanded clones.

CDR3 protein: CASSLYRGDEQYF; CDR3 DNA: TGTGCCAGCAGCTTATACAGGGGTGACGAGCAGTACTTC; V gene: TRBV7-8; D gene: TRBD1; clone size: many; J gene: TRBJ2-7
CDR3 protein: CASTPDRGNTGELFF; CDR3 DNA: TGTGCCAGCACCCCCGACAGGGGAAACACCGGGGAGCTGTTTTTT; V gene: TRBV12-3/TRBV12-4; D gene: TRBD1; clone size: few; J gene: TRBJ2-2
CDR3 protein: CASSQGAEQFF; CDR3 DNA: TGTGCCAGCAGCCAAGGGGCTGAGCAGTTCTTC; V gene: TRBV5-4; D gene: NA; clone size: NA; J gene: TRBJ2-1
CDR3 protein: CASSRPGQGSRTGELFF; CDR3 DNA: TGTGCCAGCAGCCGGCCGGGACAGGGAAGTCGCACCGGGGAGCTGTTTTTT; V gene: TRBV7-6; D gene: TRBD1; clone size: many; J gene: TRBJ2-2
CDR3 protein: CASSQGPSDVAEAFF; CDR3 DNA: TGCGCCAGCAGCCAAGGGCCCTCGGATGTGGCTGAAGCTTTCTTT; V gene: TRBV4-1; D gene: NA; clone size: NA; J gene: TRBJ1-1
CDR3 protein: CASSFLEVGSSYNEQFF; CDR3 DNA: TGTGCCAGCAGCTTCCTAGAGGTGGGGAGCTCCTACAATGAGCAGTTCTTC; V gene: TRBV7-2; D gene: NA; clone size: many; J gene: TRBJ2-1
CDR3 protein: CSVRPGGNNSPLHF; CDR3 DNA: TGCAGCGTTCGCCCGGGGGGGAATAATTCACCCCTCCACTTT; V gene: TRBV29-1; D gene: NA; clone size: once; J gene: TRBJ1-6
CDR3 protein: CASSYGTGGASNEQFF; CDR3 DNA: TGTGCCAGCAGTTACGGGACAGGGGGCGCGTCCAATGAGCAGTTCTTC; V gene: TRBV7-6; D gene: TRBD1; clone size: few; J gene: TRBJ2-1
CDR3 protein: CASSSETAGFYGYTF; CDR3 DNA: TGTGCCAGCAGCTCCGAGACCGCAGGGTTCTATGGCTACACCTTC; V gene: TRBV7-8; D gene: NA; clone size: medium-sized; J gene: TRBJ1-2
CDR3 protein: CASSQDGSTEAFF; CDR3 DNA: TGCGCCAGCAGCCAAGATGGTTCCACTGAAGCTTTCTTT; V gene: TRBV4-1; D gene: NA; clone size: NA; J gene: TRBJ1-1
CDR3 protein: CASSSNRNTEAFF; CDR3 DNA: TGTGCCAGCAGTTCGAACAGAAACACTGAAGCTTTCTTT; V gene: TRBV25-1; D gene: NA; clone size: NA; J gene: TRBJ1-1
CDR3 protein: CSARASPSYEQYF; CDR3 DNA: TGCAGTGCTAGGGCCTCTCCCTCCTACGAGCAGTACTTC; V gene: TRBV20-1; D gene: NA; clone size: NA; J gene: TRBJ2-7
CDR3 protein: CASSLFGGYTDTQYF; CDR3 DNA: TGTGCCAGCAGTTTATTCGGGGGTTACACAGATACGCAGTATTTT; V gene: TRBV12-3/TRBV12-4; D gene: NA; clone size: NA; J gene: TRBJ2-3
CDR3 protein: CASDGASTDTQYF; CDR3 DNA: TGTGCCAGCGACGGAGCTAGCACAGATACGCAGTATTTT; V gene: TRBV6-1; D gene: NA; clone size: NA; J gene: TRBJ2-3
CDR3 protein: CASPGTGGPYNEQFF; CDR3 DNA: TGTGCCAGCCCAGGGACGGGGGGGCCATACAATGAGCAGTTCTTC; V gene: TRBV2; D gene: TRBD2; clone size: few; J gene: TRBJ2-1
CDR3 protein: CASSLDRGKTDTQYF; CDR3 DNA: TGTGCCAGCAGCTTGGACAGGGGGAAAACAGATACGCAGTATTTT; V gene: TRBV7-9; D gene: TRBD1; clone size: few; J gene: TRBJ2-3
CDR3 protein: CASSLEDALDTEAFF; CDR3 DNA: TGTGCCAGCAGCTTGGAAGACGCTTTAGACACTGAAGCTTTCTTT; V gene: TRBV5-5; D gene: NA; clone size: NA; J gene: TRBJ1-1
CDR3 protein: CASSYKGFTDTQYF; CDR3 DNA: TGTGCCAGCAGTTACAAAGGGTTTACAGATACGCAGTATTTT; V gene: TRBV6-5; D gene: NA; clone size: NA; J gene: TRBJ2-3
CDR3 protein: CASSLGAGIGGYTF; CDR3 DNA: TGTGCCAGCAGCTTGGGGGCAGGGATTGGGGGCTACACCTTC; V gene: TRBV5-6; D gene: NA; clone size: NA; J gene: TRBJ1-2
CDR3 protein: CSVSWAYNEQFF; CDR3 DNA: TGCAGCGTTTCCTGGGCGTACAATGAGCAGTTCTTC; V gene: TRBV29-1; D gene: NA; clone size: NA; J gene: TRBJ2-1
CDR3 protein: CAIPGTPNTGELFF; CDR3 DNA: TGTGCCATCCCGGGAACTCCGAACACCGGGGAGCTGTTTTTT; V gene: TRBV10-3; D gene: NA; clone size: NA; J gene: TRBJ2-2
CDR3 protein: CAISDPEAFF; CDR3 DNA: TGTGCCATCAGTGACCCAGAAGCTTTCTTT; V gene: TRBV10-3; D gene: NA; clone size: few; J gene: TRBJ1-1
CDR3 protein: CASSLDPSGGETNTGELFF; CDR3 DNA: TGTGCCAGCAGCTTAGACCCTAGCGGGGGGGAGACGAACACCGGGGAGCTGTTTTTT; V gene: TRBV7-6; D gene: TRBD2; clone size: NA; J gene: TRBJ2-2
CDR3 protein: CASSTGGGGNEQFF; CDR3 DNA: TGTGCCAGCTCTACAGGGGGAGGAGGCAATGAGCAGTTCTTC; V gene: TRBV28; D gene: TRBD1; clone size: NA; J gene: TRBJ2-1
CDR3 protein: CASSESGFSGGDNQPQHF; CDR3 DNA: TGCGCCAGCAGTGAGTCTGGATTCAGCGGGGGGGACAATCAGCCCCAGCATTTT; V gene: TRBV10-2; D gene: NA; clone size: NA; J gene: TRBJ1-5
CDR3 protein: CASSLGDYEQFF; CDR3 DNA: TGTGCCAGCAGTTTGGGGGACTATGAGCAGTTCTTC; V gene: TRBV12-3/TRBV12-4; D gene: NA; clone size: NA; J gene: TRBJ2-1
CDR3 protein: CASGTGESGNTIYF; CDR3 DNA: TGTGCCAGCGGGACAGGGGAATCTGGAAACACCATATATTTT; V gene: TRBV28; D gene: TRBD1; clone size: NA; J gene: TRBJ1-3
CDR3 protein: CAAFGQVEAFF; CDR3 DNA: TGTGCAGCCTTCGGGCAGGTTGAAGCTTTCTTT; V gene: TRBV6-2/TRBV6-3; D gene: NA; clone size: NA; J gene: TRBJ1-1
CDR3 protein: CASSFQPGTDSNQPQHF; CDR3 DNA: TGTGCCAGCAGTTTCCAACCCGGGACGGATAGCAATCAGCCCCAGCATTTT; V gene: TRBV6-6; D gene: NA; clone size: few; J gene: TRBJ1-5
CDR3 protein: CASRAFGLDAFF; CDR3 DNA: TGTGCCAGCAGGGCCTTCGGGTTGGATGCTTTCTTT; V gene: TRBV4-2; D gene: NA; clone size: few; J gene: TRBJ1-1
CDR3 protein: CASSPTLLNEQYF; CDR3 DNA: TGTGCCAGCAGCCCTACTCTGTTAAACGAGCAGTACTTC; V gene: TRBV7-8; D gene: NA; clone size: many; J gene: TRBJ2-7
CDR3 protein: CASSQASRTPYNEQFF; CDR3 DNA: TGTGCCAGCAGCCAGGCGTCGAGGACTCCCTACAATGAGCAGTTCTTC; V gene: TRBV4-2; D gene: NA; clone size: NA; J gene: TRBJ2-1
CDR3 protein: CASTPGRGEEKLFF; CDR3 DNA: TGTGCCAGCACCCCGGGACGAGGAGAAGAAAAACTGTTTTTT; V gene: TRBV7-6; D gene: NA; clone size: few; J gene: TRBJ1-4
CDR3 protein: CASSVLGKVNTEAFF; CDR3 DNA: TGTGCCAGCAGCGTATTGGGTAAGGTGAACACTGAAGCTTTCTTT; V gene: TRBV9; D gene: NA; clone size: NA; J gene: TRBJ1-1